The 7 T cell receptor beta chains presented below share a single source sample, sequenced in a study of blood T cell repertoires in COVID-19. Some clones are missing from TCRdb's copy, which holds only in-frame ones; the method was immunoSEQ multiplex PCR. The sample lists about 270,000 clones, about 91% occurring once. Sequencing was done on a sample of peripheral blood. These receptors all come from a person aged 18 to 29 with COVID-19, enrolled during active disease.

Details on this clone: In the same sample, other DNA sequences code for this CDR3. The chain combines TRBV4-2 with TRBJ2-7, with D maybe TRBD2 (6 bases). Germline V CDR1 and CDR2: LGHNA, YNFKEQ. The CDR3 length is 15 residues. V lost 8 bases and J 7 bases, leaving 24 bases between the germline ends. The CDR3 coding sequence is TGTGCCAGCTCCCGAGGTACCCGACTAGTCTATGAGCAGTACTTC. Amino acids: CASSRGTRLVYEQYF.

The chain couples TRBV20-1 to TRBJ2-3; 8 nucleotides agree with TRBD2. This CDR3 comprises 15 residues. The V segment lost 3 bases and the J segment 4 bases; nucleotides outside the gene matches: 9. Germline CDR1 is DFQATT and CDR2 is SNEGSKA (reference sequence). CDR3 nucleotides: TGCAGTGCTAGTGAAGCGGGAGTAGAGGCAGATACGCAGTATTTT. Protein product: CSASEAGVEADTQYF.

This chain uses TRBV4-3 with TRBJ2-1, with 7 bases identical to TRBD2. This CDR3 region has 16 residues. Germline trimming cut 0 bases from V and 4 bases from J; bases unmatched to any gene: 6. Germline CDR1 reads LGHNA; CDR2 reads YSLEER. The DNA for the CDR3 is TGCGCCAGCAGCCAAGATAAGACTAGCCGTTACAATGAGCAGTTCTTC. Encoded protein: CASSQDKTSRYNEQFF.

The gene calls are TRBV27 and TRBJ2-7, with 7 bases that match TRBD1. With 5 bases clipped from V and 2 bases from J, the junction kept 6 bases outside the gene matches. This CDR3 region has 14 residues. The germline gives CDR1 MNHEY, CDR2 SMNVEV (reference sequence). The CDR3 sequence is CASSEGQRPYEQYF. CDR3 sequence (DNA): TGTGCCAGCAGTGAGGGACAGAGGCCCTACGAGCAGTACTTC.

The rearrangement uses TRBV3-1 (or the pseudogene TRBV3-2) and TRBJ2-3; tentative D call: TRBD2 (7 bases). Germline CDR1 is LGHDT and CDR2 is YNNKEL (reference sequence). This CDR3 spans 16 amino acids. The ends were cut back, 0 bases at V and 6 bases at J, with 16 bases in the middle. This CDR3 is CASSQDLGGEGDTQYF. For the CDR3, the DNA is TGTGCCAGCAGCCAAGATCTAGGGGGGGAAGGGGATACGCAGTATTTT.

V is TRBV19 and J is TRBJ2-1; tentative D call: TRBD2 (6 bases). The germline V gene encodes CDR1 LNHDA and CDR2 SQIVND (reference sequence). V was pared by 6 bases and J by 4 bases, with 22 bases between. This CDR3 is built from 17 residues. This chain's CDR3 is CASSPAGLAGGYNEQFF. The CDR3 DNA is TGTGCCAGTAGCCCCGCGGGATTAGCCGGGGGATACAATGAGCAGTTCTTC.

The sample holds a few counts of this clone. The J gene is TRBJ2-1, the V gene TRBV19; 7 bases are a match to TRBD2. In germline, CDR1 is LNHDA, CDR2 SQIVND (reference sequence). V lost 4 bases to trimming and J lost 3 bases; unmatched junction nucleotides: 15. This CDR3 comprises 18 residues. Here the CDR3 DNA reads TGTGCCAGTAGTAAAGTTTCAGCATCAGGACTAGGCTACAATGAGCAGTTCTTC. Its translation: CASSKVSASGLGYNEQFF.